This TCR beta chain was observed in a study of spatial heterogeneity in lung cancer. Broader study findings: More often at tumor resection than at routine follow-up, ubiquitous expanded tumor TCRs were detected in the blood.

Germline V gives CDR1 KGHSH, CDR2 LQKENI. V lost 5 bases to trimming and J lost 4 bases, with 11 bases between them. This CDR3 has 13 residues. Time point meaning: sample taken at primary tumor resection. The donors were approximately 65 patients with non-small cell lung cancer that was early-stage and untreated. Whole RNA, which was extracted from tumor, nontumor lung tissue or frozen PBMC, was sequenced without any cell sorting. To note about this clonotype: Its matching antigen is unknown.

Single TCR cDNA molecules each had their own unique molecular identifier. TCRdb analysed the 5' RACE reads with MiXCR anew, one entry per CDR3 protein. The sample lists more than 80,000 distinct CDR3 sequences; approximately 12% were seen once. This chain links TRBV18 with TRBJ2-5; no firm D call. Sequencing used PBMCs, obtained at surgery. The receptor's source is a male donor with early-stage non-small cell lung cancer. The CDR3 region is CASSEGRVETQYF. In nucleotides, the CDR3 is TGTGCCAGCTCAGAAGGAAGGGTAGAGACCCAGTACTTC.